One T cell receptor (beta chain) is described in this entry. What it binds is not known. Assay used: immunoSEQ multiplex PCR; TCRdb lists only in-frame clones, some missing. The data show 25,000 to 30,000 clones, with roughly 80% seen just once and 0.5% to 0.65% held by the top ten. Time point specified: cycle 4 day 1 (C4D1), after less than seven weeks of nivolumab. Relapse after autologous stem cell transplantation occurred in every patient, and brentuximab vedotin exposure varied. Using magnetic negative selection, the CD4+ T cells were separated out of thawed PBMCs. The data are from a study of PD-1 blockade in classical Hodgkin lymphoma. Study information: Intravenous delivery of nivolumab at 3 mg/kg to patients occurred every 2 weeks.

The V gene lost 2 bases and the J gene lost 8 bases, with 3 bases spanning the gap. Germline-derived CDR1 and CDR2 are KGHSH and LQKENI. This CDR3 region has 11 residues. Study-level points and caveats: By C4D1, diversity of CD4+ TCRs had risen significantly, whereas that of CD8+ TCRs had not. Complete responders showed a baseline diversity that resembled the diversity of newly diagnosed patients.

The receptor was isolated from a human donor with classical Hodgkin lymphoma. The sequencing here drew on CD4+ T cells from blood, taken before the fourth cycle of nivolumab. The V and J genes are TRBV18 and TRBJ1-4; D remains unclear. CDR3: CASSPGEKLFF. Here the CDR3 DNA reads TGTGCCAGCTCACCAGGGGAAAAACTGTTTTTT.